The clone carrying this T cell receptor (beta chain) came up a few times. TCRdb independently ran MiXCR on the RT-PCR reads; one entry per CDR3 protein. The table lists almost 700,000 distinct CDR3 sequences, approximately 15% of them singletons. There are 16 residues in the CDR3. V was clipped by 1 base and J by 4 bases, with 16 bases between them. The chain has TRBV12-3 or TRBV12-4 and TRBJ1-1; possibly TRBD1 for D (6 bases). This sequence was found in a female donor in good health, serving as a healthy control. Input material: memory CD4+ T cells from blood. This chain's CDR3 is CASSLGSGDTATEAFF. CDR3 nucleotides: TGTGCCAGCAGTTTAGGTTCAGGGGACACGGCCACTGAAGCTTTCTTT.